The TCR beta chain under discussion was sequenced for a study of metastatic and nonmetastatic thyroid tumors. The wider study: Comparative analysis of repertoires was undertaken across blood and tumor or nodule tissue obtained from malignant and benign thyroid patients.

Original data processing: Built for papillary thyroid cancer, a distant-metastasis classifier drew on CDR3 differences across clinicopathological groups. MiXCR reprocessed the PCR reads for TCRdb. The V and J calls shown here were made by TCRdb, not taken from the authors' results. Of 20,000 to 25,000 clones listed, roughly 23% are singletons. J was trimmed by 5 bases and V by 5 bases; bases with no gene match: 13. Per germline, CDR1 GTSNPN and CDR2 SVGIG (reference sequence). The CDR3 has 15 amino acids. Until they underwent thyroid surgery, no patient had received any treatment. The table lists this clone with many counts.

The V call is TRBV30, the J call TRBJ2-5, with 8 bases matching TRBD2. The sequenced sample consisted of blood. This clonotype was sampled from a female donor with papillary thyroid cancer or a benign thyroid nodule (not recorded which). Some clones in this sample may be carry-over from other donors' samples. In DNA form, the CDR3 reads TGTGCCTGGGATCGGGGGGGAGTCTTAAAGGAGACCCAGTACTTC. Protein sequence: CAWDRGGVLKETQYF.